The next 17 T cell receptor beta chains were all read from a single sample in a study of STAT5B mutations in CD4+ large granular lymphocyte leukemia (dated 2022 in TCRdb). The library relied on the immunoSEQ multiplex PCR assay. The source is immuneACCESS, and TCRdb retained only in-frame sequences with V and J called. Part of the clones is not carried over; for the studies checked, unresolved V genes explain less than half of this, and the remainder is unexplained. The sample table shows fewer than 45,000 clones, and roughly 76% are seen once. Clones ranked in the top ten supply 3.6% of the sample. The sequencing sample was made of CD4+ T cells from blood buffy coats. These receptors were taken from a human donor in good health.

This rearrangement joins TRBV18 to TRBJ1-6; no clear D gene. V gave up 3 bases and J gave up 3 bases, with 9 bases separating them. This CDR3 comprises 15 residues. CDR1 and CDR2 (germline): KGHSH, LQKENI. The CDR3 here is CASSPGRNYNSPLHF. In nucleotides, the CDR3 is TGTGCCAGCTCACCCGGACGGAACTATAATTCACCCCTCCACTTT.

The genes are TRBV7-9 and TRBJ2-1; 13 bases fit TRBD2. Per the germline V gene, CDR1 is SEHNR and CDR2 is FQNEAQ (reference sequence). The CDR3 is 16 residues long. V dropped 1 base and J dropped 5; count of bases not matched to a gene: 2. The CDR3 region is CASSLGGTSGNNEQFF. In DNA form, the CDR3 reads TGTGCCAGCAGCTTAGGAGGGACTAGCGGGAACAATGAGCAGTTCTTC. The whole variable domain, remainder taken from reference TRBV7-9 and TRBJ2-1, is DTGVSQNPRHKITKRGQNVTFRCDPISEHNRLYWYRQTLGQGPEFLTYFQNEAQLEKSRLLSDRFSAERPKGSFSTLEIQRTEQGDSAMYLCASSLGGTSGNNEQFFGPGTRLTVL.

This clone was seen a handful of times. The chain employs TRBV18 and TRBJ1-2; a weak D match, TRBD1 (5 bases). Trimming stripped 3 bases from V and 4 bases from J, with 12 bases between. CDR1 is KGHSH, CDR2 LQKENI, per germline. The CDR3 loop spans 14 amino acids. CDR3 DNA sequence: TGTGCCAGCTCACCTTCGGACACCATCTATGGCTACACCTTC. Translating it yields CASSPSDTIYGYTF.

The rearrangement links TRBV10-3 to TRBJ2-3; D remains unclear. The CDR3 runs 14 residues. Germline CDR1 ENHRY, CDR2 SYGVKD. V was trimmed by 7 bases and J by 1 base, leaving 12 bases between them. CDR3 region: CAITARRGTDTQYF. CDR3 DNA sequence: TGTGCCATCACGGCTAGAAGGGGCACAGATACGCAGTATTTT.

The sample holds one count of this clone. CDR3: CASSSTIYTEAFF. The CDR3 coding sequence is TGTGCCAGCAGTTCTACGATTTACACTGAAGCTTTCTTT. The chain combines TRBV28 with TRBJ1-1; D uncertain. The germline gives CDR1 MDHEN, CDR2 SYDVKM. This CDR3 is 13 amino acids long. V was shortened by 4 bases and J by 3 bases, with 9 bases between the two germline ends.

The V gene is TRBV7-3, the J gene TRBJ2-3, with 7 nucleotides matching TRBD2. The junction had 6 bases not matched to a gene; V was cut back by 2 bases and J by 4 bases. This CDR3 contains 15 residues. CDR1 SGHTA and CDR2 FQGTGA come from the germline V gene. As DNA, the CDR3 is TGTGCCAGCAGCTTATCGGGGGGTAGTGCAGATACGCAGTATTTT. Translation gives CASSLSGGSADTQYF.

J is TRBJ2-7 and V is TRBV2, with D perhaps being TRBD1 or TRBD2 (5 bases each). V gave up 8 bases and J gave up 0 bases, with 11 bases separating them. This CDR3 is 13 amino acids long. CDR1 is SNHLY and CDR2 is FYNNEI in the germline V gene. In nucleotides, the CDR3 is TGTGCCAGCGGGGGACGGAACTCCTACGAGCAGTACTTC. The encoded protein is CASGGRNSYEQYF.

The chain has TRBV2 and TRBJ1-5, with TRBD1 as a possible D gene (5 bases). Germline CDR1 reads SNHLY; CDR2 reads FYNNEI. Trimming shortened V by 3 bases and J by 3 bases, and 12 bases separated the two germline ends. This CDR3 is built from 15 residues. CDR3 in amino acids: CASSEDGDSNQPQHF. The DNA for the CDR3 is TGTGCCAGCAGTGAGGACGGGGACTCCAATCAGCCCCAGCATTTT.

This CDR3 is CATRSQAGVYEQYF. For the CDR3, the DNA is TGTGCCACCCGTTCCCAAGCGGGGGTTTACGAGCAGTACTTC. The chain recombines TRBV10-3 with TRBJ2-7, with TRBD2 matching 8 bases. This CDR3 has 14 residues. Germline V gives CDR1 ENHRY, CDR2 SYGVKD. V shed 10 bases, J shed 4 bases, and the junction held 12 bases outside the gene matches.

CDR3 sequence reads: CATWTGGVVGYEQYF. Here the CDR3 DNA reads TGTGCCACCTGGACAGGAGGGGTGGTTGGCTACGAGCAGTACTTC. The chain has TRBV28 and TRBJ2-7, with a possible D match to TRBD1 (7 bases). Germline lookup yields CDR1 MDHEN and CDR2 SYDVKM. The CDR3 consists of 15 residues. The V end was cut by 10 bases, the J end by 3 bases, with 22 bases between.

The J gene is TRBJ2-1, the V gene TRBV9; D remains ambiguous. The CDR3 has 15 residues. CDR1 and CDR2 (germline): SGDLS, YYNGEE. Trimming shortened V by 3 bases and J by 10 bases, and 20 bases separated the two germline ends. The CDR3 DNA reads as TGTGCCAGCAGCGAAAATCGCACGGGCCTAGGCGAGCAGTTCTTC. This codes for CASSENRTGLGEQFF.

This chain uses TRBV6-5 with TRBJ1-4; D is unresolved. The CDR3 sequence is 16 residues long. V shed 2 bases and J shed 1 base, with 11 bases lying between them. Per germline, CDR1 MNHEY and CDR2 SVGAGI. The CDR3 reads CASSYNLGRTNEKLFF. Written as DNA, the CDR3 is TGTGCCAGCAGTTACAATTTGGGCAGAACTAATGAAAAACTGTTTTTT.

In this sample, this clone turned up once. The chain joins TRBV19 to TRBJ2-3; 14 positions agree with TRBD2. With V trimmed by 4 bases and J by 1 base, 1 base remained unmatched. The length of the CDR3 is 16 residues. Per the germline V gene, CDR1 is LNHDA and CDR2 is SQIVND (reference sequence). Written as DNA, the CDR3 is TGTGCCAGTAGTACGGGACTAGCGGGGGGCACAGATACGCAGTATTTT. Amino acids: CASSTGLAGGTDTQYF.

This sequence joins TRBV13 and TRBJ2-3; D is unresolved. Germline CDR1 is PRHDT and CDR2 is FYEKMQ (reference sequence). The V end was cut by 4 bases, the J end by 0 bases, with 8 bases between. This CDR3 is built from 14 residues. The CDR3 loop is CASSYKRSTDTQYF. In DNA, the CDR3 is TGTGCCAGCAGCTATAAGAGAAGCACAGATACGCAGTATTTT.

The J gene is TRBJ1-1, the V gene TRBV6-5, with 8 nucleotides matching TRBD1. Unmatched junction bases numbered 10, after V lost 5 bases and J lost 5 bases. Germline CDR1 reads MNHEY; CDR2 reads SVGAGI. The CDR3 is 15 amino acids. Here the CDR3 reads CASSIRGPSKTEAFF. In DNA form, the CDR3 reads TGTGCCAGCAGTATCAGGGGGCCGTCAAAGACTGAAGCTTTCTTT.

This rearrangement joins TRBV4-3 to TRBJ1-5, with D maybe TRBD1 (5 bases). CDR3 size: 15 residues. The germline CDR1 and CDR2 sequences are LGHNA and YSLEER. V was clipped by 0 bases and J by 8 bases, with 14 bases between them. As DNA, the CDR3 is TGCGCCAGCAGCCAAGACAGGGCCCTAGGGGAGCCCCAGCATTTT. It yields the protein CASSQDRALGEPQHF.

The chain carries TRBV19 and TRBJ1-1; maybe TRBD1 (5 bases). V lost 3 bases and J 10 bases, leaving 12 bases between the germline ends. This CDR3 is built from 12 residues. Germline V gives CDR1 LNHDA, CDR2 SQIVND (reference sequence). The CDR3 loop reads CASSIVGGVAFF. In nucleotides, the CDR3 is TGTGCCAGTAGTATTGTTGGGGGGGTAGCTTTCTTT.